Shown below are 17 T cell receptor beta chains from a single sample sequenced in a study of OX40 agonist ivuxolimab in advanced cancers. The library came from the immunoSEQ multiplex PCR assay. Imported from immuneACCESS, the table was reduced by TCRdb to in-frame sequences with V and J called. These copies leave out some clones; in studies compared against another copy, an unresolved V gene accounts for under half, and the cause of the remainder is not known. This sample gives about 60,000 clones in total; 85% to 90% of them show up just once. 3.9% of the sample lies in the top ten. Source: CD4+ or CD8+ T cells sorted from blood, taken in a trial of the OX40 agonist ivuxolimab. Receptors originate from an adult with an advanced solid tumor such as melanoma, head and neck, liver or kidney cancer.

V and J are TRBV30 and TRBJ1-1; D remains ambiguous. Deletions cut 2 bases from V and 10 bases from J, with 17 bases between. Germline loops: CDR1 GTSNPN, CDR2 SVGIG (reference sequence). CDR3 length equals 13 residues. CDR3 DNA: TGTGCCTGGAGTATCTATGTACGAGAAGGAGCTTTCTTT. Residues: CAWSIYVREGAFF.

The chain joins TRBV2 to TRBJ2-2, with 8 nucleotides matching TRBD2. Germline V gene sequence: CDR1 SNHLY, CDR2 FYNNEI. J gave up 2 bases and V 6 bases, and 17 bases lay outside the gene matches. This CDR3 is 19 amino acids long. The CDR3 bases are TGTGCCAGCAGGCCGGGGGGGACGGATCCCAAATATAACACCGGGGAGCTGTTTTTT. Residues: CASRPGGTDPKYNTGELFF.

The V call is TRBV5-4, the J call TRBJ1-1; tentatively, D is TRBD1 (5 bases). This CDR3 is 14 amino acids long. Germline values: CDR1 SGHNT, CDR2 YYREEE (reference sequence). The V gene lost 0 bases and the J gene lost 1 base, with 7 bases spanning the gap. The CDR3 DNA reads TGTGCCAGCAGCTTGGGCGACAGGAACACTGAAGCTTTCTTT. Its protein is CASSLGDRNTEAFF.

This clone came up a few times. The chain combines TRBV27 with TRBJ2-3; unclear D gene. The germline V gene has CDR1 MNHEY and CDR2 SMNVEV (reference sequence). This CDR3 is built from 13 residues. Trimming pared 7 bases from V and 3 bases from J, leaving 11 bases between. CDR3 sequence reads: CASIGHPTDTQYF. In nucleotides, the CDR3 is TGTGCCAGCATAGGCCACCCGACAGATACGCAGTATTTT.

This clone came up once. The V gene is TRBV5-4, the J gene TRBJ2-3, with 7 nucleotides matching TRBD1. The CDR3 has 17 amino acids. Trimming at V came to 0 bases and at J to 2 bases, leaving 9 bases not matched to a gene. CDR1 is SGHNT, CDR2 YYREEE, per germline (reference sequence). The CDR3 reads CASSLARGSLYTDTQYF. In nucleotides, the CDR3 is TGTGCCAGCAGCTTGGCCAGGGGGTCCCTTTACACAGATACGCAGTATTTT.

The V call is TRBV6-1, the J call TRBJ1-5; D call uncertain. The CDR3 totals 14 residues. CDR1 is MNHNS, CDR2 SASEGT, per germline. The germline V and J ends were trimmed by 3 bases and 5 bases, with 11 bases remaining between them. In DNA, the CDR3 is TGTGCCAGCAGTGAGCTCCGGGCTGATCAGCCCCAGCATTTT. The encoded protein is CASSELRADQPQHF.

V and J are TRBV6-5 and TRBJ1-1; D unresolved. The V gene lost 2 bases and the J gene lost 3 bases, with 13 bases spanning the gap. Germline CDR1 is MNHEY and CDR2 is SVGAGI. The CDR3 covers 15 residues. CDR3 region: CASSYRRPEDTEAFF. The CDR3 region has the DNA TGTGCCAGCAGTTACAGGCGGCCGGAGGACACTGAAGCTTTCTTT.

The V call is TRBV5-1, the J call TRBJ1-1; no definite D call. Trimming shortened V by 7 bases and J by 0 bases, and 10 bases separated the two germline ends. Per the germline V gene, CDR1 is SGHRS and CDR2 is YFSETQ. The CDR3 extends over 13 amino acids. CDR3 sequence (DNA): TGCGCCAGCGTCGGCATCCTGAACACTGAAGCTTTCTTT. Translating gives CASVGILNTEAFF.

This clone was recorded only once. The chain recombines TRBV30 with TRBJ2-5; D is uncertain. The V gene's germline CDR1 is GTSNPN and CDR2 SVGIG (reference sequence). The CDR3 is 13 amino acids. CDR3 residues: CTWSYDAAETQYF. The CDR3 region has the DNA TGTACTTGGTCGTACGATGCGGCTGAGACCCAGTACTTC. The whole variable domain, filled in from reference TRBV30 and TRBJ2-5, reads SQTIHQWPATLVQPVGSPLSLECTVEGTSNPNLYWYRQAAGRGLQLLFYSVGIGQISSEVPQNLSASRPQDRQFILSSKKLLLSDSGFYLCTWSYDAAETQYFGPGTRLLVL.

The chain carries TRBV29-1 and TRBJ2-7; no clear D. CDR1 SQVTM and CDR2 ANQGSEA come from the germline V gene. This CDR3 spans 13 amino acids. V was trimmed by 2 bases and J by 0 bases, leaving 8 bases between them. The CDR3 is CSVELGSSYEQYF. CDR3 in DNA: TGCAGCGTTGAACTGGGCAGCTCCTACGAGCAGTACTTC.

The gene calls are TRBV5-4 and TRBJ1-6; D is ambiguous. V lost 2 bases to trimming and J lost 6 bases, with 9 bases between them. The CDR3 loop spans 14 amino acids. Germline V gene sequence: CDR1 SGHNT, CDR2 YYREEE (reference sequence). The CDR3 here is CASSFWWSNSPLHF. DNA for the CDR3: TGTGCCAGCAGCTTTTGGTGGAGTAATTCACCCCTCCACTTT.

The sample holds one count of this clone. A junction boundary mismatches the germline segment, possibly from a read error. This sequence joins TRBV4-2 and TRBJ2-7, with D unresolved. This CDR3 spans 15 amino acids. Looked up from germline, CDR1 is LGHNA and CDR2 is YNFKEQ. DNA for the CDR3: TGTGCCAGCAGCCAAGATCGAAACTCTCCCTACGAGCAGTGCTTC. This gives the protein CASSQDRNSPYEQCF.

The chain is built from TRBV19 and TRBJ2-5, with TRBD1 as a possible D gene (6 bases). V lost 6 bases, J lost 5 bases, and 7 bases lay in between. This CDR3 comprises 11 residues. In germline, CDR1 is LNHDA, CDR2 SQIVND (reference sequence). CDR3 DNA sequence: TGTGCCAGTAGCCAGGGGGAGACCCAGTACTTC. It translates to CASSQGETQYF. Combining the CDR3 with reference TRBV19 and TRBJ2-5 gives the whole variable domain DGGITQSPKYLFRKEGQNVTLSCEQNLNHDAMYWYRQDPGQGLRLIYYSQIVNDFQKGDIAEGYSVSREKKESFPLTVTSAQKNPTAFYLCASSQGETQYFGPGTRLLVL.

This clone was counted once. The chain joins TRBV6-6 to TRBJ2-5; 7 bases are shared with TRBD1. The germline V gene has CDR1 MNHNY and CDR2 SVGAGI (reference sequence). The CDR3 is 14 amino acids. V trimming: 7 bases; J trimming: 5 bases; junction bases outside the gene matches: 10. For the CDR3, the DNA is TGTGCCAGCAACCTACAGGGGTTGAGTGAGACCCAGTACTTC. Residues: CASNLQGLSETQYF.

As to this clone: Because the CDR3's place on the DNA is in doubt, the DNA is left out and the CDR3 is given as listed by TCRdb. The CDR3 here is CARSSKFGGGANYGYTF. This chain connects TRBV7-5 to TRBJ1-2. TRBV7-5 is a documented pseudogene. Including both end residues, the CDR3 is 17 amino acids long.

The chain links TRBV18 to TRBJ1-5; perhaps TRBD1 as D (6 bases). CDR1 is KGHSH, CDR2 LQKENI, per germline. Between the trimmed V and J ends, which lost 2 bases and 5 bases, there was a span of 13 bases. The CDR3 runs to 15 residues. The CDR3 nucleotides read TGTGCCAGCTCACCAAATGAAGGGGGTGATCAGCCCCAGCATTTT. Translating gives CASSPNEGGDQPQHF.

The CDR3 DNA follows: TGCAGCGTTGAAGCTGGGGCCAACGTCCTGACTTTC. It encodes CSVEAGANVLTF. The chain uses TRBV29-1 and TRBJ2-6; D remains unclear. Germline lookup yields CDR1 SQVTM and CDR2 ANQGSEA. The CDR3 extends over 12 amino acids. V was clipped by 1 base and J by 2 bases, with 0 bases between them. Based on the CDR3 plus reference TRBV29-1 and TRBJ2-6, the full variable domain is SAVISQKPSRDICQRGTSLTIQCQVDSQVTMMFWYRQQPGQSLTLIATANQGSEATYESGFVIDKFPISRPNLTFSTLTVSNMSPEDSSIYLCSVEAGANVLTFGAGSRLTVL.